The 27 T cell receptor beta chains below come from one sample, sequenced in a study of T cells in tuberculosis. Only in-frame clones appear in the TCRdb table, and some are missing; sequencing was by immunoSEQ multiplex PCR. The table has about 34,000 clones, more than 85% seen once. Stated time point: new active TB diagnosis, blood taken before or within 7 days of starting treatment. This specimen was PBMCs, taken at tuberculosis diagnosis. These receptors were collected from an adult with tuberculosis.

In nucleotides, the CDR3 is TGTGCCAGCAAACTAGCGGGGGGCCCTGATACGCAGTATTTT. It codes for CASKLAGGPDTQYF. This chain joins TRBV27 and TRBJ2-3; the match to TRBD2 covers 12 bases. Germline assignment: CDR1 MNHEY and CDR2 SMNVEV (reference sequence). The CDR3 totals 14 residues. V lost 7 bases, J lost 6 bases, and 5 bases stayed unmatched.

This chain uses TRBV5-6 with TRBJ2-1; 11 bases map to TRBD1. The germline V gene has CDR1 SGHDT and CDR2 YYEEEE. V shed 2 bases, J shed 4 bases, and the junction held 2 bases outside the gene matches. The CDR3 contains 15 residues. CDR3 sequence (DNA): TGTGCCAGCAGCTTAGGACAGGGGGCTTACAATGAGCAGTTCTTC. This encodes CASSLGQGAYNEQFF.

CDR3 nucleotides: TGTGCCACCCGGACAGTCAACAATCAGCCCCAGCATTTT. It codes for CATRTVNNQPQHF. The chain has TRBV28 and TRBJ1-5, with a weak D call TRBD1 (6 bases). There are 13 residues in the CDR3. Trimming pared 10 bases from V and 3 bases from J, leaving 13 bases between. In germline, CDR1 is MDHEN, CDR2 SYDVKM.

This rearrangement joins TRBV5-4 to TRBJ2-3; D perhaps matches TRBD2 (5 bases). The germline V gene has CDR1 SGHNT and CDR2 YYREEE (reference sequence). The CDR3 is 16 residues long. The ends were cut back, 1 base at V and 6 bases at J, with 18 bases in the middle. The CDR3 region is CASSLYVGASKDTQYF. CDR3 DNA: TGTGCCAGCAGCTTGTACGTAGGAGCTAGCAAGGATACGCAGTATTTT.

The chain combines TRBV15 with TRBJ2-6; D uncertain. This CDR3 has 15 residues. V was clipped by 0 bases and J by 0 bases, with 3 bases between them. Per the germline V gene, CDR1 is LNHNV and CDR2 is YYDKDF (reference sequence). CDR3 in DNA: TGTGCCACCAGCAGAGATAACTCTGGGGCCAACGTCCTGACTTTC. This gives the protein CATSRDNSGANVLTF. The full variable domain, completed using reference TRBV15 and TRBJ2-6, is DAMVIQNPRYQVTQFGKPVTLSCSQTLNHNVMYWYQQKSSQAPKLLFHYYDKDFNNEADTPDNFQSRRPNTSFCFLDIRSPGLGDTAMYLCATSRDNSGANVLTFGAGSRLTVL.

This clone has a single count. V gene TRBV18 combines with J gene TRBJ2-7, with 8 bases lining up with TRBD2. The germline CDR1 and CDR2 sequences are KGHSH and LQKENI. V lost 6 bases to trimming and J lost 5 bases; unmatched junction nucleotides: 9. The CDR3 has 14 residues. The CDR3 DNA reads as TGTGCCAGCTCTCTCATTGGAGCGGGGGACGAGCAGTACTTC. Residues: CASSLIGAGDEQYF. Supplemented by reference TRBV18 and TRBJ2-7, the full variable domain reads NAGVMQNPRHLVRRRGQEARLRCSPMKGHSHVYWYRQLPEEGLKFMVYLQKENIIDESGMPKERFSAEFPKEGPSILRIQQVVRGDSAAYFCASSLIGAGDEQYFGPGTRLTVT.

The chain couples TRBV5-6 to TRBJ2-7, with 8 bases identical to TRBD1. This CDR3 has 14 residues. The germline gives CDR1 SGHDT, CDR2 YYEEEE. The J segment lost 4 bases and the V segment lost 4 bases, leaving 7 bases of the junction unmatched. CDR3 nucleotide sequence: TGTGCCAGCAGCAAACAGGGGGGATCGTACGAGCAGTACTTC. This translates into CASSKQGGSYEQYF.

The chain links TRBV6-5 to TRBJ1-2; unclear D gene. The CDR3 has 14 amino acids. V lost 0 bases to trimming and J lost 4 bases, with 9 bases between them. In germline, CDR1 is MNHEY, CDR2 SVGAGI. The CDR3 DNA is TGTGCCAGCAGTTACTCGAGCGGTCTCTATGGCTACACCTTC. The encoded protein is CASSYSSGLYGYTF.

The genes are TRBV9 and TRBJ1-1, with TRBD1 matching 9 bases. The CDR3 contains 14 residues. Per the germline V gene, CDR1 is SGDLS and CDR2 is YYNGEE. V was clipped by 0 bases and J by 5 bases; unmatched bases: 2. The CDR3 nucleotides read TGTGCCAGCAGCGTAGGACAGGGGGGAACTGAAGCTTTCTTT. This gives the protein CASSVGQGGTEAFF.

The CDR3 loop is CAWNHLGGNSPLHF. Here the CDR3 DNA reads TGTGCCTGGAACCATTTAGGGGGTAATTCACCCCTCCACTTT. This chain uses TRBV30 with TRBJ1-6, with a weak D call TRBD1 (6 bases). Trimming removed 4 bases from V and 6 bases from J, with 13 bases in between. The CDR3 is 14 residues long. Germline-derived CDR1 and CDR2 are GTSNPN and SVGIG (reference sequence).

This clone has more than one count but fewer than ten. The CDR3, as DNA: TGTGCCAGCAGCTTGGGGCCCCCGGGGGGGGCCAATCAGCCCCAGCATTTT. Its translation: CASSLGPPGGANQPQHF. The gene calls are TRBV5-6 and TRBJ1-5; D possibly corresponds to TRBD1 (6 bases). Germline-derived CDR1 and CDR2 are SGHDT and YYEEEE. V gave up 0 bases and J gave up 3 bases, with 16 bases separating them. CDR3 length: 17 residues.

This chain uses TRBV11-2 with TRBJ2-7; perhaps TRBD2 as D (6 bases). The CDR3 is 14 amino acids. V lost 4 bases, J lost 2 bases, and 12 bases lay in between. CDR1 is SGHAT and CDR2 is FQNNGV in the germline V gene. The CDR3 sequence: CASSSVEGTYEQYV. In nucleotides, the CDR3 is TGTGCCAGCAGCTCTGTGGAGGGAACCTACGAGCAGTACGTC.

The J gene is TRBJ2-1, the V gene TRBV11-2; D uncertain. Germline CDR1 and CDR2: SGHAT and FQNNGV. The CDR3 runs to 16 residues. Deletions cut 6 bases from V and 5 bases from J, with 20 bases between. CDR3 nucleotide sequence: TGTGCCAGCAGAATCGGCTCCCCAATCAGCGACAATGAGCAGTTCTTC. It is translated as CASRIGSPISDNEQFF.

The rearrangement uses TRBV18 and TRBJ2-5; the D gene is possibly TRBD2 (6 bases). Trimming removed 4 bases at V and 4 bases at J, with 10 bases between. This CDR3 region has 13 residues. Germline V lookup: CDR1 KGHSH, CDR2 LQKENI. CDR3 loop: CASSRAGGETQYF. CDR3 bases: TGTGCCAGCTCACGAGCGGGTGGAGAGACCCAGTACTTC. Full variable domain (rest looked up from reference TRBV18 and TRBJ2-5): NAGVMQNPRHLVRRRGQEARLRCSPMKGHSHVYWYRQLPEEGLKFMVYLQKENIIDESGMPKERFSAEFPKEGPSILRIQQVVRGDSAAYFCASSRAGGETQYFGPGTRLLVL.

The chain has TRBV4-3 and TRBJ1-2; 11 bases are shared with TRBD1. Germline V gives CDR1 LGHNA, CDR2 YSLEER. This CDR3 has 15 residues. V shed 4 bases and J 6 bases; nucleotides not matched to a gene: 7. The CDR3 loop reads CASSPGDRGFDGYTF. In nucleotides, the CDR3 is TGCGCCAGCAGCCCAGGGGACAGGGGGTTCGATGGCTACACCTTC.

The chain uses TRBV10-3 and TRBJ1-1; D remains ambiguous. Between the trimmed V and J ends, which lost 7 bases and 2 bases, there was a span of 11 bases. The CDR3 is 13 residues long. Germline values: CDR1 ENHRY, CDR2 SYGVKD. The CDR3 here is CAITAGDNTEAFF. DNA for the CDR3: TGTGCCATCACGGCAGGCGATAACACTGAAGCTTTCTTT.

The gene calls are TRBV29-1 and TRBJ1-1, with 9 bases identical to TRBD1. The CDR3 is made up of 13 amino acids. J was trimmed by 5 bases and V by 7 bases; bases with no gene match: 8. Germline V gene data show CDR1 as SQVTM and CDR2 as ANQGSEA. The CDR3 spells CSGRDREATEAFF. DNA of the CDR3: TGCAGCGGGAGGGACAGGGAGGCGACTGAAGCTTTCTTT.

The chain links TRBV5-1 to TRBJ1-4; TRBD1 might be the D (6 bases). The CDR3 loop spans 16 amino acids. V was cut by 0 bases and J by 3 bases, with 12 bases left in between. Germline V gene lookup returns CDR1 SGHRS and CDR2 YFSETQ. CDR3 DNA sequence: TGCGCCAGCAGCTTGGGACAGGTTCTAGCTAATGAAAAACTGTTTTTT. As protein: CASSLGQVLANEKLFF.

The chain joins TRBV21-1 to TRBJ2-1; the table's D call TRBD2 went unverified against the DNA. TRBV21-1 is given as a pseudogene. The CDR3 extends over 15 amino acids. CDR3 sequence (DNA): TGTGCCAGCAGCAAAACGGGGGAAAGAAAAGGTGAGCAGTTCTTC. Translation: CASSKTGERKGEQFF.

V usage is TRBV2 and J usage is TRBJ2-2; D gene uncertain. Germline V gene sequence: CDR1 SNHLY, CDR2 FYNNEI. This CDR3 has 13 residues. Trimming pared 6 bases from V and 7 bases from J, leaving 12 bases between. The CDR3 DNA reads TGTGCCAGCAGGGTTGATAGTGGCGGGGAGCTGTTTTTT. Translated: CASRVDSGGELFF.

The gene calls are TRBV4-3 and TRBJ1-1; the match to TRBD1 covers 7 bases. The CDR3 is made up of 16 amino acids. Germline assignment: CDR1 LGHNA and CDR2 YSLEER. Unmatched junction bases numbered 8, after V lost 4 bases and J lost 0 bases. CDR3 loop: CASSRDRARMNTEAFF. In nucleotides, the CDR3 is TGCGCCAGCAGCCGGGACAGAGCGAGAATGAACACTGAAGCTTTCTTT.

By proportion, this clone is medium-sized (0.01 to 0.1%). The V and J genes are TRBV6-4 and TRBJ1-1; tentative D call: TRBD1 (5 bases). The CDR3 spans 13 residues. V was cut by 0 bases and J by 7 bases, with 9 bases left in between. CDR1 and CDR2 (germline): MRHNA, SNTAGT. The CDR3 bases are TGTGCCAGCAGTGACTCGGATACAGGTGAAGCTTTCTTT. As protein: CASSDSDTGEAFF.

The chain is built from TRBV6-6 and TRBJ2-7; maybe TRBD2 (6 bases). In germline, CDR1 is MNHNY, CDR2 SVGAGI (reference sequence). V was clipped by 7 bases and J by 2 bases, with 21 bases between them. The CDR3 contains 16 residues. The CDR3 nucleotides read TGTGCCAGCACCGAGGAGGGACCGAAGACCCCCTACGAGCAGTACTTC. Its protein is CASTEEGPKTPYEQYF.

The chain joins TRBV9 to TRBJ2-3, with 12 positions matching TRBD2. Germline CDR1 is SGDLS and CDR2 is YYNGEE. V lost 2 bases to trimming and J lost 5 bases; unmatched junction nucleotides: 6. This CDR3 has 16 residues. CDR3 nucleotide sequence: TGTGCCAGCAGCGTCCTAGCGGGGGGGCCTGGAGATACGCAGTATTTT. Protein sequence: CASSVLAGGPGDTQYF. The entire variable domain, with the rest obtained from reference TRBV9 and TRBJ2-3, is as follows: DSGVTQTPKHLITATGQRVTLRCSPRSGDLSVYWYQQSLDQGLQFLIQYYNGEERAKGNILERFSAQQFPDLHSELNLSSLELGDSALYFCASSVLAGGPGDTQYFGPGTRLTVL.

The chain has TRBV5-1 and TRBJ1-1, with 7 bases fitting TRBD1. The J segment lost 6 bases and the V segment lost 0 bases, leaving 17 bases of the junction unmatched. CDR1 and CDR2 from the germline V gene are SGHRS and YFSETQ. CDR3 length: 18 amino acids. The CDR3 DNA reads as TGCGCCAGCAGCTTGGCCGCGAACTTCAGACAGGGTAGCGCTGAAGCTTTCTTT. Translating gives CASSLAANFRQGSAEAFF.

This rearrangement joins TRBV11-2 to TRBJ2-7; TRBD2 is a possible D gene (7 bases). Germline CDR1 reads SGHAT; CDR2 reads FQNNGV. The CDR3 is 17 residues long. Trimming removed 1 base from V and 0 bases from J, with 16 bases in between. CDR3 DNA sequence: TGTGCCAGCAGCTTAGGGGGGGGGCGGCCGTCCTCCTACGAGCAGTACTTC. It translates to CASSLGGGRPSSYEQYF.

The chain combines TRBV4-1 with TRBJ1-2; possibly TRBD1 for D (6 bases). CDR1 and CDR2 (germline): MGHRA, YSYEKL. This CDR3 has 11 amino acids. V lost 6 bases and J 7 bases, leaving 9 bases between the germline ends. CDR3 DNA sequence: TGCGCCAGCAGTGAAGGGGGTGGCTACACCTTC. Translating gives CASSEGGGYTF.